The T cell receptor beta chain under discussion was sequenced for a study of OX40 agonist ivuxolimab in advanced cancers. Findings of the study overall: Compared with CD4+, CD8+ T cells on average had more expanded clones.

With regard to this clone: Its antigen is still unknown.

The CDR3 totals 13 residues. CDR1 is MNHEY and CDR2 is SVGAGI in the germline V gene. The V gene lost 6 bases and the J gene lost 4 bases, with 12 bases spanning the gap. The table came from immunoSEQ multiplex PCR; TCRdb's copy has only in-frame clones and leaves some out. The sample holds over 60,000 clones; roughly nine tenths are singletons and the top ten take 0.94%. The receptor was isolated from an adult with an advanced solid tumor such as melanoma, head and neck, liver or kidney cancer. The input for sequencing was CD4+ or CD8+ T cells sorted from blood, taken in a trial of the OX40 agonist ivuxolimab. J is TRBJ1-2 and V is TRBV6-5, with a weak D call TRBD1 (6 bases). The CDR3 coding sequence is TGTGCCAGCAGGCCGGACAGAACCTATGGCTACACCTTC. Translation gives CASRPDRTYGYTF.